This TCR beta chain originates from a study of cytomegalovirus exposure and HLA in healthy donors. Study information: Early release data held around 80 million unique TCRs from HLA-typed donors.

The CDR3 is 15 amino acids. V was pared by 2 bases and J by 4 bases, with 12 bases between. Germline V lookup: CDR1 MNHNS, CDR2 SASEGT. Findings and limits, study-wide: Follow-up analysis found HLA locus-dependent TCR association rates, highest for DRB1 and lowest for HLA-C. As a later analysis showed, several of the most significant clusters appeared to be linked to common viral pathogens. Researchers counted some 150 TCR beta chains as cytomegalovirus-associated.

Note on this clone: Its antigen is as yet unknown.

PCR was performed using 60 Vbeta and 13 Jbeta primers. Generated by immunoSEQ multiplex PCR, the TCRdb table keeps only in-frame clones and is missing some. The sample shows about 120,000 clones, roughly 79% of them seen only once. Sequenced input: PBMCs. This receptor was identified in a woman between 40 and 50 years old in good health and CMV-seronegative. The chain employs TRBV6-1 and TRBJ1-3; D is perhaps TRBD1 (6 bases). CDR3 DNA sequence: TGTGCCAGCAGTGAAACAGGGCTCCTGGGAAACACCATATATTTT. It codes for CASSETGLLGNTIYF.